Presented here are 29 T cell receptor beta chains from one specimen sequenced in a study of CD8+ T cells in alopecia areata. After isolation, RNA underwent reverse transcription to generate cDNA as the sequencing template. Sequenced by immunoSEQ multiplex PCR; TCRdb stores in-frame clones only, minus some. Recorded here are over 100,000 clones, none singletons. Material for sequencing was lesional skin. Every receptor here comes from a C3H/HeJ mouse with alopecia areata. For the strain, the MHC haplotype given is H2-k.

This clone has at least ten counts. Germline and genes: mouse. The read is 4 residues too short to cover the CDR3 end, so that end is filled in from the germline J gene. This chain uses TRBV13-3 with TRBJ2-1; tentative D call: TRBD2 (7 bases). Germline V gene data show CDR1 as NNHDY and CDR2 as SYVADS. There are 16 residues in the CDR3. The V gene lost 3 bases and the J gene lost 5 bases, with 18 bases spanning the gap. This chain's CDR3 is CASSASRGARDAEQFF. The DNA read from the CDR3 is TGTGCCAGCAGTGCCTCTCGGGGGGCGCGGGATGCT.

In this sample, this clone turned up many times. Genes and germline are mouse. The sequence runs out 4 residues before the end of the CDR3; the remainder is reconstructed from the germline J gene. The J gene is TRBJ1-2, the V gene TRBV13-3; D possibly corresponds to TRBD1 (5 bases). V lost 0 bases, J lost 4 bases, and 10 bases lay in between. From germline, CDR1 is NNHDY and CDR2 SYVADS. The CDR3 is 14 amino acids. The part of the CDR3 DNA that was read is TGTGCCAGCAGTGATGCCTCCAGGGCCTCC. This translates into CASSDASRAS. The entire CDR3 sequence reads CASSDASRASDYTF.

This clone was counted between two and nine times. The genes are named according to mouse. Read sequence stops 4 residues before the CDR3 end, and the germline J gene provides the missing end. J is TRBJ2-7 and V is TRBV13-3, with TRBD2 identical over 11 bases. The CDR3 consists of 16 residues. CDR1 and CDR2 (germline): NNHDY, SYVADS. The CDR3 DNA, read in part, is TGTGCCAGCAGTGATGCTTGGGACTGGGGGAAATAT. Amino acid sequence: CASSDAWDWGKY. The CDR3, in full, reads CASSDAWDWGKYEQYF.

Turning to this clone: Mouse gene names and germline throughout. CDR3 bases read: TGTGCCAGCAGTGATGACAGCCCTTCCAACGAA. This encodes CASSDDSPSNE. The full CDR3 protein is CASSDDSPSNERLFF. The gene calls are TRBV13-3 and TRBJ1-4; D not certain. The read ends 4 residues early relative to the CDR3; the germline J gene fills the gap. Germline V CDR1 and CDR2: NNHDY, SYVADS. CDR3 length: 15 amino acids. V lost 0 bases and J lost 1, with 7 bases in between.

In this sample, this clone turned up many times. Gene labels here are mouse ones. Coverage ceases 4 residues before the CDR3 finishes, and the germline J gene fills in the end. The rearrangement joins TRBV1 to TRBJ2-1, with 9 bases lining up with TRBD2. V shed 4 bases and J 3 bases; nucleotides not matched to a gene: 4. CDR3 size: 15 residues. Germline CDR1 reads NSQYPW; CDR2 reads LRSPGD (reference sequence). CDR3 protein: CTCSVTGGGYAEQFF. Incomplete CDR3 DNA: TGCACCTGCAGTGTGACTGGGGGAGGCTATGCT.

A note on this clone: Gene names refer to mouse genes. The read gets to within 4 residues of the CDR3 end, and the germline J gene fills in the rest. The J gene is TRBJ2-3, the V gene TRBV1; 7 positions match TRBD2. From germline, CDR1 is NSQYPW and CDR2 LRSPGD (reference sequence). The CDR3 covers 16 residues. V lost 2 bases and J lost 0; bases outside the gene matches: 5. CDR3 DNA, as far as it was read: TGCACCTGCAGTGCACTGGGGGTTTCTAGTGCAGAA. This translates into CTCSALGVSSAE. The entire CDR3 protein is CTCSALGVSSAETLYF.

Concerning this clone itself: The listed genes are named as in mouse. The read falls 4 residues short of the CDR3 end, and the missing part is taken from the germline J gene. V usage is TRBV17 and J usage is TRBJ2-5; 7 bases agree with TRBD2. Germline CDR1 and CDR2: MNHDT and YYDKIL. The CDR3 covers 16 residues. V gave up 1 base and J gave up 0 bases; unmatched junction bases: 4. CDR3 in amino acids: CASSRGLGVNQDTQYF. CDR3 bases read: TGTGCTAGCAGTAGAGGGCTGGGGGTTAACCAAGAC. The variable domain in full, completed from reference TRBV17 and TRBJ2-5, reads DTTVKQNPRYKLARVGKPVNLICSQTMNHDTMYWYQKKPNQAPKLLLFYYDKILNREADTFEKFQSSRPNNSFCSLYIGSAGLEYSAMYLCASSRGLGVNQDTQYFGPGTRLLVL.

This clone was picked up a small number of times. Mouse gene names apply. The read ends 4 residues early relative to the CDR3; the germline J gene fills the gap. The rearrangement uses TRBV1 and TRBJ1-1, with D uncertain. Germline V CDR1 and CDR2: NSQYPW, LRSPGD (reference sequence). The CDR3 loop spans 13 amino acids. The covered CDR3 bases are TGCACCTGCAGTGCAGAAGCCCGCAGA. This codes for CTCSAEARR. The full-length CDR3 reads as CTCSAEARREVFF.

This clone was seen a handful of times. Here the gene names and germline are mouse. The CDR3 bases that were read are TGTGCCACCACAGAAAACACA. Translating it yields CATTENT. The entire CDR3 protein reads CATTENTEVFF. V and J are TRBV13-3 and TRBJ1-1; D is ambiguous. The DNA ends 4 residues before the CDR3 does, and the rest of the CDR3 is filled in from the germline J gene. The germline V and J ends were trimmed by 9 bases and 1 base, with 7 bases remaining between them. Looked up from germline, CDR1 is NNHDY and CDR2 is SYVADS. The CDR3 covers 11 residues.

Many counts were recorded for this clone. TCRdb lists a protein that is different at residue 13 from the translated DNA; the protein given here uses the DNA translation. Gene names refer to mouse genes. The CDR3 extends 3 residues past the end of the read, so its final part is completed from the germline J gene. The V and J genes are TRBV13-3 and TRBJ1-3, with 7 bases matching TRBD1. The germline gives CDR1 NNHDY, CDR2 SYVADS. V lost 2 bases, J lost 0 bases, and 5 bases stayed unmatched. CDR3 length: 16 residues. The sequenced part of the CDR3 DNA is TGTGCCAGCAGTGAGACAGGGCCCTTTTCTGGAAATACG. Translation: CASSETGPFSGNT. The whole CDR3 protein is CASSETGPFSGNTLYF.

Worth noting for this clone: The gene names here belong to mouse. The sequence runs out 4 residues before the end of the CDR3; the remainder is reconstructed from the germline J gene. The chain joins TRBV13-2 to TRBJ2-3, with D possibly TRBD2 on 6 matching bases. The CDR3 runs 16 residues. Deletions cut 0 bases from V and 2 bases from J, with 13 bases between. Germline values: CDR1 NNHNN, CDR2 SYGAGS (reference sequence). CDR3 in amino acids: CASGDESGGFAETLYF. CDR3 DNA, as far as it was read: TGTGCCAGCGGTGATGAAAGTGGGGGTTTTGCAGAA.

Notes on this clone: Each gene name is a mouse one. Coverage ceases 4 residues before the CDR3 finishes, and the germline J gene fills in the end. The chain employs TRBV13-3 and TRBJ2-1; perhaps TRBD1 as D (5 bases). From germline, CDR1 is NNHDY and CDR2 SYVADS. The CDR3 spans 13 residues. Incomplete CDR3 DNA: TGTGCCAGCAGTGATGCAAAGGGGGCT. It codes for CASSDAKGA. The CDR3, in full, reads CASSDAKGAEQFF.

Only a few counts were recorded for this clone. Gene names and germline match the mouse. The CDR3 extends 4 residues past the end of the read, so its final part is completed from the germline J gene. V usage is TRBV19 and J usage is TRBJ2-1; 10 nucleotides line up with TRBD2. Germline V gene lookup returns CDR1 FNHDT and CDR2 SITEND (reference sequence). The CDR3 runs to 15 residues. The sequenced part of the CDR3 DNA is TGTGCCAGCAGTAAAGAGGGCTGGGGGGGCGCT. Protein: CASSKEGWGGA. The CDR3 in full is CASSKEGWGGAEQFF.

With respect to this clone: Mouse gene names apply. With the read ending 4 residues before the CDR3 end, the germline J gene is used to fill in that end. The chain joins TRBV13-1 to TRBJ2-7; D is perhaps TRBD2 (6 bases). CDR1 and CDR2 (germline): NSHNY, SYGAGN. CDR3 length: 14 residues. Incomplete CDR3 DNA: TGTGCCAGCAGGACCCCACTGGGTCAATAT. Translated, it gives CASRTPLGQY. The full CDR3 is CASRTPLGQYEQYF.

For this clone: These gene names are mouse names. With the read ending 4 residues before the CDR3 end, the germline J gene is used to fill in that end. The chain links TRBV19 to TRBJ2-1; TRBD2 agrees at 11 bases. V dropped 4 bases and J dropped 4; count of bases not matched to a gene: 4. This CDR3 has 15 residues. CDR1 is FNHDT and CDR2 is SITEND in the germline V gene (reference sequence). Partial CDR3 DNA: TGTGCCAGCAGTCGGGACTGGGGGTTTTATGCT. It is translated as CASSRDWGFYA. The whole CDR3 region reads CASSRDWGFYAEQFF.

This clone has only a few counts. Gene names follow the mouse nomenclature. The CDR3 extends 4 residues past the end of the read, so its final part is completed from the germline J gene. This sequence joins TRBV16 and TRBJ2-5, with 8 bases aligning to TRBD2. After removal of 2 bases from V and 2 bases from J, the junction contained 6 bases not matched to a gene. Germline assignment: CDR1 SGHSA and CDR2 FRNQAP. CDR3 size: 16 residues. CDR3: CASSLPGGRAQDTQYF. The sequenced CDR3 bases are TGTGCAAGCAGCTTACCGGGGGGGCGCGCCCAAGAC. Together with reference TRBV16 and TRBJ2-5, the CDR3 gives the full variable domain: NAGVIQTPRHKVTGKGQEATLWCEPISGHSAVFWYRQTIVQGLEFLTYFRNQAPIDDSGMPKERFSAQMPNQSHSTLKIQSTQPQDSAVYLCASSLPGGRAQDTQYFGPGTRLLVL.

Concerning this clone: Genes and germline are mouse. The CDR3 sequence: CTCSGGQALSNERLFF. CDR3 DNA, as far as it was read: TGCACCTGCAGTGGGGGACAGGCCCTTTCCAACGAA. This chain links TRBV1 with TRBJ1-4; 8 bases agree with TRBD1. The read finishes 4 residues shy of the CDR3 end, and the germline J gene is used to complete it. The CDR3 sequence is 16 residues long. The junction had 4 bases not matched to a gene; V was cut back by 4 bases and J by 0 bases. CDR1 NSQYPW and CDR2 LRSPGD come from the germline V gene (reference sequence).

This clone was observed a few times. Gene names are the mouse ones. Sequencing ends 4 residues short of the CDR3 end; the germline J gene provides the rest. The chain couples TRBV17 to TRBJ2-2, with D unresolved. Germline loops: CDR1 MNHDT, CDR2 YYDKIL. The V gene lost 4 bases and the J gene lost 4 bases, with 7 bases spanning the gap. The CDR3 consists of 13 residues. CDR3 DNA, as far as it was read: TGTGCTAGCAGTACGACTCGCACCGGG. This sequence encodes CASSTTRTG. The CDR3 reads in full as CASSTTRTGQLYF.

In this sample, this clone turned up a few times. Gene names are mouse gene names. The CDR3 goes on 4 residues after the read ends, and that part is filled in from the germline J gene. The chain is built from TRBV29 and TRBJ2-2; D call uncertain. The ends were cut back, 3 bases at V and 1 base at J, with 6 bases in the middle. The CDR3 sequence is 14 residues long. The germline V gene encodes CDR1 MSHET and CDR2 SYDVDS. The CDR3 protein is CASSFSQNTGQLYF. The covered CDR3 bases are TGTGCTAGCAGTTTCAGCCAAAACACCGGG.

This clone was seen more than once but under ten times. Gene and germline names: mouse. The CDR3 extends 4 residues past the end of the read, so its final part is completed from the germline J gene. The chain uses TRBV13-3 and TRBJ2-5, with D possibly TRBD2 on 7 matching bases. Trimming took 0 bases from V and 0 from J, leaving 14 bases between them. Germline V lookup: CDR1 NNHDY, CDR2 SYVADS. The CDR3 extends over 17 amino acids. CDR3 in amino acids: CASSDAEGGRNQDTQYF. CDR3 bases read: TGTGCCAGCAGTGATGCAGAAGGGGGGCGAAACCAAGAC.

This clone has just a few counts. These gene names are mouse names. The read stops 4 residues short of the end of the CDR3; the missing end is completed from the germline J gene. J is TRBJ2-7 and V is TRBV13-2; 8 bases fit TRBD2. CDR3 length: 14 amino acids. Germline-derived CDR1 and CDR2 are NNHNN and SYGAGS (reference sequence). CDR3 DNA (partial): TGTGCCAGCGGTGATCATACTGGGGGATAT. This translates into CASGDHTGGY. From start to end, the CDR3 is CASGDHTGGYEQYF.

On this clone itself: The translated DNA and TCRdb's protein are not identical at residue 11; the protein here was translated from the DNA. Gene names follow the mouse nomenclature. Partial CDR3 DNA: TGTGCCAGCAGCCAAGGAGGGGATGGTTCGCCC. Amino acid sequence: CASSQGGDGSP. In full, the CDR3 reads CASSQGGDGSPLYF. This rearrangement joins TRBV5 to TRBJ1-6; possible D gene TRBD1, 5 bases. The read falls 3 residues short of the CDR3 end, and the missing part is taken from the germline J gene. TRBJ1-6 is flagged as an ORF with uncertain function. This CDR3 is 14 amino acids long. The germline V gene has CDR1 LGHNA and CDR2 YNLKQL (reference sequence). Trimming cost V 1 base and J 9 bases, with 10 bases left between them.

Remarks on this clone: Mouse gene names and germline throughout. With the read ending 4 residues before the CDR3 end, the germline J gene is used to fill in that end. The V call is TRBV1, the J call TRBJ2-2; 7 positions match TRBD2. Trimming cost V 1 base and J 1 base; bases outside gene matches: 3. The germline V gene encodes CDR1 NSQYPW and CDR2 LRSPGD (reference sequence). This CDR3 comprises 16 residues. The sequenced part of the CDR3 DNA is TGCACCTGCAGTGCAGTCAGACTGGGAAACACCGGG. It specifies CTCSAVRLGNTG. In full, the CDR3 is CTCSAVRLGNTGQLYF.

This clone was counted a few times. Gene names are mouse gene names. The read terminates 4 residues ahead of where the CDR3 ends, so the germline J gene completes it. The V call is TRBV19, the J call TRBJ2-2; no clear D gene. V was shortened by 4 bases and J by 1 base, with 8 bases between the two germline ends. The CDR3 totals 14 residues. Germline V gene sequence: CDR1 FNHDT, CDR2 SITEND (reference sequence). Incomplete CDR3 DNA: TGTGCCAGCAGTCCAACAAAAAACACCGGG. This encodes CASSPTKNTG. The CDR3 in its entirety is CASSPTKNTGQLYF.

This clone has a handful of counts. Mouse gene names apply. The read is 4 residues too short to cover the CDR3 end, so that end is filled in from the germline J gene. The chain combines TRBV19 with TRBJ1-4; 10 positions match TRBD1. V was clipped by 4 bases and J by 3 bases; unmatched bases: 6. Germline-derived CDR1 and CDR2 are FNHDT and SITEND (reference sequence). The CDR3 loop spans 16 amino acids. The CDR3 loop is CASSPRDRGTNERLFF. The CDR3 bases that were read are TGTGCCAGCAGTCCTCGGGACAGGGGTACCAACGAA. The entire variable domain, with the rest obtained from reference TRBV19 and TRBJ1-4, is as follows: GGIITQTPKFLIGQEGQKLTLKCQQNFNHDTMYWYRQDSGKGLRLIYYSITENDLQKGDLSEGYDASREKKSSFSLTVTSAQKNEMAVFLCASSPRDRGTNERLFFGHGTKLSVL.

In its sample, this clone was seen a few times. Gene names refer to mouse genes. The CDR3 extends 4 residues past the end of the read, so its final part is completed from the germline J gene. The chain combines TRBV1 with TRBJ2-7; TRBD2 might be the D (6 bases). The germline V gene has CDR1 NSQYPW and CDR2 LRSPGD (reference sequence). The CDR3 runs to 16 residues. V lost 0 bases and J lost 3, with 15 bases in between. The CDR3 spells CTCSADWVGGDYEQYF. The covered CDR3 bases are TGCACCTGCAGTGCAGATTGGGTTGGGGGTGACTAT.

Points on this clone: These gene names are mouse names. The CDR3 region is CASSILGTGGSYEQYF. Incomplete CDR3 DNA: TGTGCCAGCAGTATACTCGGGACTGGGGGGTCTTAT. The chain recombines TRBV19 with TRBJ2-7, with 12 bases fitting TRBD2. Read data end 4 residues before the CDR3 end; the end is taken from the germline J gene. The CDR3 consists of 16 residues. Looked up from germline, CDR1 is FNHDT and CDR2 is SITEND (reference sequence).

This clone came up a few times. The genes are named according to mouse. CDR3 loop: CASSHTGENTEVFF. Incomplete CDR3 DNA: TGTGCTAGCAGCCATACAGGGGAAAACACA. The chain employs TRBV17 and TRBJ1-1, with TRBD1 matching over 7 bases. The CDR3 end is not reached by the read, which stops 4 residues before it; the germline J gene fills it in. Germline trimming cut 6 bases from V and 1 base from J; bases unmatched to any gene: 5. This CDR3 spans 14 amino acids. Per germline, CDR1 MNHDT and CDR2 YYDKIL.

This clone was observed many times. At residue 8, the TCRdb protein departs from the DNA translation, so the protein shown here was derived from the DNA itself. Mouse germline and gene names are used. Sequencing ends 3 residues short of the CDR3 end; the germline J gene provides the rest. The chain combines TRBV1 with TRBJ1-6, with D uncertain. TRBJ1-6 is annotated as an ORF whose role is uncertain. The CDR3 loop spans 11 amino acids. Looked up from germline, CDR1 is NSQYPW and CDR2 is LRSPGD (reference sequence). V lost 1 base and J lost 10, with 2 bases in between. The CDR3 reads CTCSAVSPLYF. The covered CDR3 bases are TGCACCTGCAGTGCAGTCTCGCCC.